The T cell receptor (beta chain) under discussion was sequenced for a study of blood T cell repertoires in COVID-19. The germline V gene has CDR1 KGHSH and CDR2 LQKENI. The CDR3 length is 15 residues. V lost 5 bases to trimming and J lost 0 bases; unmatched junction nucleotides: 6. Authors' methods: By means of reference gene primer amplification, nucleated cell counts were estimated. The data were produced by immunoSEQ multiplex PCR, yet TCRdb's version contains in-frame clones alone and is incomplete. V, J and clone size are those of that table, while D and trimming were read from the DNA. Among about 120,000 clones listed, 60% to 80% were seen once. In its sample, this clone was seen a few times.

The specimen sequenced was peripheral blood. The source of this sequence is a woman between 65 and 79 years old with acute or convalescent COVID-19. This chain uses TRBV18 with TRBJ1-2; the match to TRBD1 covers 7 bases. The DNA for the CDR3 is TGTGCCAGCTCAGAGATGGGACAGTCTAACTATGGCTACACCTTC. Translating gives CASSEMGQSNYGYTF.